These 5 T cell receptor beta chains were all obtained from the same sample, sequenced in a study of T cells after yellow fever vaccination. MiXCR, run by TCRdb on the 5' RACE reads, gives a single entry per CDR3 protein. This table has some 500,000 distinct CDR3 sequences, roughly 12% appearing once. The sample was PBMCs, taken on the day of the yellow fever booster vaccination. The receptor set was obtained from a man younger than 40 who received the YFV17D yellow fever vaccine.

This clonotype has just a few counts. The V and J genes are TRBV20-1 and TRBJ2-7; D is possibly TRBD1 (6 bases). V lost 6 bases and J lost 0, with 24 bases in between. Per germline, CDR1 DFQATT and CDR2 SNEGSKA (reference sequence). The CDR3 has 17 amino acids. CDR3 DNA sequence: TGCAGTGCAACCGGACAGCGAGGGCAACCCCTCTCCTACGAGCAGTACTTC. Its protein product is CSATGQRGQPLSYEQYF.

This clonotype appeared a few times. The gene calls are TRBV20-1 and TRBJ2-5, with D tentatively TRBD1 (6 bases). Germline CDR1 is DFQATT and CDR2 is SNEGSKA (reference sequence). Trimming took 5 bases from V and 5 from J, leaving 9 bases between them. The CDR3 contains 11 residues. The CDR3 DNA is TGCAGTGCTTCCACAGGGGAGACCCAGTACTTC. This codes for CSASTGETQYF.

The chain combines TRBV7-9 with TRBJ2-5, with a tentative D call TRBD2 (6 bases). This CDR3 comprises 15 residues. The germline gives CDR1 SEHNR, CDR2 FQNEAQ (reference sequence). V was shortened by 0 bases and J by 5 bases, with 13 bases between the two germline ends. The CDR3 sequence: CASSLALEGRETQYF. CDR3 in DNA: TGTGCCAGCAGCTTAGCGCTGGAGGGACGTGAGACCCAGTACTTC.

This clonotype was seen only a few times. The chain uses TRBV4-3 and TRBJ2-1; D perhaps matches TRBD2 (6 bases). The germline CDR1 and CDR2 sequences are LGHNA and YSLEER. This CDR3 is 15 amino acids long. The V end lost 0 bases, the J end lost 3 bases, and 9 bases lay between the germline ends. The CDR3 loop is CASSQDAGSYNEQFF. For the CDR3, the DNA is TGCGCCAGCAGCCAAGATGCGGGAAGCTACAATGAGCAGTTCTTC.

This clonotype was detected only a few times. V is TRBV15 and J is TRBJ2-7; D gene uncertain. The ends were cut back, 0 bases at V and 0 bases at J, with 9 bases in the middle. This CDR3 has 15 amino acids. CDR1 is LNHNV and CDR2 is YYDKDF in the germline V gene (reference sequence). CDR3 in amino acids: CATSRDIPPSYEQYF. CDR3 nucleotide sequence: TGTGCCACCAGCAGAGATATCCCACCCTCCTACGAGCAGTACTTC.